A selection of T cell receptor beta chains follows, all from one sample in a study of neoadjuvant anti-PD-1 for oral cavity cancer. Profiling relied on immunoSEQ multiplex PCR, and the TCRdb table lists in-frame clones only, not all of them. The sample has about 23,000 clones, around a quarter seen once. The sample consisted of tumor tissue, taken after nivolumab (anti-PD-1) treatment. The source is a person between 40 and 85 years old with oral cavity squamous cell carcinoma. Both conserved end residues are part of each CDR3. The order of the fields is CDR3 protein, clone size, J gene, V gene. The size of a clone is reported for some rows only, either as once, few or many, or as a class for expanded clones.

CASSLSGRDNYGYTF few TRBJ1-2 TRBV5-1
CASSSQGAHEKLFF few TRBJ1-4 TRBV7-2
CASSTITGGTYGYTF - TRBJ1-2 TRBV2
CASSQGQGETQYF few TRBJ2-5 TRBV4-2
CASSNRGLTDTQYF few TRBJ2-3 TRBV19
CNEGRSATSPPERAF few TRBJ2-7 TRBV29-1
CASSLSAGGTTGELFF - TRBJ2-2 TRBV28
CASRPPSSGRDTQYF - TRBJ2-3 TRBV6-6
CSVYPTGRGETQYF few TRBJ2-5 TRBV29-1
CSVAGTRTSGANVLTF - TRBJ2-6 TRBV29-1
CASSREGPGIGANVLTF - TRBJ2-6 TRBV11-2
CASSRTSGEYYNEQFF few TRBJ2-1 TRBV5-1
CASSSSFGANTGELFF - TRBJ2-2 TRBV27
CAWSVHLGAGGYTF few TRBJ1-2 TRBV30
CASSSHLAGEYEQYF - TRBJ2-7 TRBV7-8
CASSLAGTGGSREQYF - TRBJ2-7 TRBV5-5
CASSLVSSSGANVLTF few TRBJ2-6 TRBV7-2
CASTQGEGRYEQYF many TRBJ2-7 TRBV4-1
CASSWDAYQPQHF few TRBJ1-5 TRBV7-8
CASSDSAKINQPQHF few TRBJ1-5 TRBV10-2
CASRRIGGGASYEQYF - TRBJ2-7 TRBV11-2
CATSRGAGGGYTF many TRBJ1-2 TRBV15
CAWSVKGRTNEKLFF - TRBJ1-4 TRBV30
CASSKISGSANTGELFF - TRBJ2-2 TRBV21-1
CASSRGRGVSTEAFF few TRBJ1-1 TRBV19
CASSLGTLSGANVLTF medium-sized TRBJ2-6 TRBV27
CASSHGTVNSPLHF - TRBJ1-6 TRBV7-9
CASSFTGAGNQPQHF - TRBJ1-5 TRBV5-4
CAISDQEKGGYEQYF few TRBJ2-7 TRBV10-3
CASTQGAGYTF - TRBJ1-2 TRBV6-6
CASSAPSRSNEQFF - TRBJ2-1 TRBV9
CASSQIMLATGELFF many TRBJ2-2 TRBV4-2
CASSRELAVAYNEQFF - TRBJ2-1 TRBV5-1
CASSPPTSGYNEQFF few TRBJ2-1 TRBV18
CASSNTTGNGGYTF few TRBJ1-2 TRBV7-9
CASSPPTGRGSIHNEQFF few TRBJ2-1 TRBV18
CASRPLPVTYEQYF few TRBJ2-7 TRBV27
CASSLVDTQSGYESQYF once TRBJ2-3 TRBV5-4
CASDRLPGYEQYF medium-sized TRBJ2-7 TRBV7-9